One and the same sample provided the 24 T cell receptor beta chains below, sequenced in a study of CD8+ T cells in alopecia areata (dated 2018 in TCRdb). Receptors were amplified or captured by the immunoSEQ multiplex PCR assay. For TCR sequencing, RNA was extracted from every sample and reverse transcribed into cDNA to serve as template. Drawn from immuneACCESS, this table holds only the in-frame rearrangements with V and J called that TCRdb kept. Clones are partly lost; checked studies trace under half to an unresolved V gene and leave the rest unexplained. The sample has some 110,000 clones on record, approximately 52% of them singletons. About 31% of the sample belongs to the ten largest clones. The sample's time point label, in plain terms: roughly 27 days on oral tofacitinib. The sample's treatment or condition label is to be understood as: oral pan-JAK inhibitor, 5-10 mg twice daily. The sequences come from CD8+ T cells sorted from blood, collected at week 4, from a patient treated with tofacitinib. These receptors all come from a human donor with alopecia areata.

This sequence joins TRBV27 and TRBJ2-7; TRBD2 agrees at 8 bases. The germline CDR1 and CDR2 sequences are MNHEY and SMNVEV (reference sequence). This CDR3 comprises 16 residues. The J segment lost 1 base and the V segment lost 0 bases, leaving 5 bases of the junction unmatched. The CDR3 region is CASSLSAGGPSYEQYF. CDR3 nucleotides: TGTGCCAGCAGTTTATCGGCGGGGGGCCCTTCCTACGAGCAGTACTTC.

The chain recombines TRBV5-1 with TRBJ2-7; 12 nucleotides align to TRBD1. Trimming took 4 bases from V and 1 from J; bases not matched to a gene: 9. Germline V CDR1 and CDR2: SGHRS, YFSETQ. The CDR3 is 17 residues long. CDR3 residues: CASSPGTGGLVSYEQYF. The CDR3 DNA reads as TGCGCCAGCAGCCCCGGGACAGGGGGCCTTGTATCCTACGAGCAGTACTTC.

V gene TRBV7-8 combines with J gene TRBJ1-1; D unclear. Looked up from germline, CDR1 is SGHVS and CDR2 is FQNEAQ. The V gene lost 8 bases and the J gene lost 0 bases, with 7 bases spanning the gap. This CDR3 region has 12 residues. The DNA of the CDR3 is TGTGCCAGCTACGGGGTGAACACTGAAGCTTTCTTT. Protein: CASYGVNTEAFF.

This chain joins TRBV30 and TRBJ1-1, with TRBD1 identical over 11 bases. V dropped 8 bases and J dropped 1; count of bases not matched to a gene: 3. Germline CDR1 reads GTSNPN; CDR2 reads SVGIG (reference sequence). The CDR3 extends over 13 amino acids. The CDR3 region is CAGDRGENTEAFF. The CDR3 DNA reads as TGTGCCGGGGACAGGGGGGAGAACACTGAAGCTTTCTTT.

The J gene is TRBJ2-5, the V gene TRBV18; possible D gene TRBD1, 5 bases. The CDR3 consists of 15 residues. Per germline, CDR1 KGHSH and CDR2 LQKENI. The V end lost 5 bases, the J end lost 4 bases, and 17 bases lay between the germline ends. CDR3 coding DNA: TGTGCCAGCTCAATGGGGCCTGACAGAGGAGAGACCCAGTACTTC. Its protein is CASSMGPDRGETQYF.

In this sample, this clone turned up a few times. The J gene is TRBJ2-3, the V gene TRBV11-2, with a possible D match to TRBD2 (5 bases). CDR3 length equals 15 residues. CDR1 and CDR2 (germline): SGHAT, FQNNGV. V was trimmed by 1 base and J by 4 bases, leaving 12 bases between them. The CDR3 loop is CASSLVGSAPDTQYF. In DNA form, the CDR3 reads TGTGCCAGCAGCTTAGTGGGTAGCGCCCCAGATACGCAGTATTTT.

In its sample, this clone was seen a few times. This rearrangement joins TRBV10-2 to TRBJ2-3; D unclear. This CDR3 is 14 amino acids long. V lost 8 bases and J 0 bases, leaving 12 bases between the germline ends. CDR1 is WSHSY, CDR2 SAAADI, per germline. CDR3 DNA sequence: TGCGCCAGCCATGATCTGTCTAGCACAGATACGCAGTATTTT. It encodes CASHDLSSTDTQYF.

This rearrangement joins TRBV29-1 to TRBJ2-5, with 7 bases aligning to TRBD2. V gave up 3 bases and J gave up 4 bases; unmatched junction bases: 8. The length of the CDR3 is 14 residues. Germline assignment: CDR1 SQVTM and CDR2 ANQGSEA. CDR3 amino acids: CSVDYRGVAETQYF. The CDR3 DNA sequence: TGCAGCGTTGATTATCGGGGGGTGGCAGAGACCCAGTACTTC.

CDR3 sequence reads: CAWRTDDRAYEQYF. DNA of the CDR3: TGTGCCTGGAGGACGGATGACAGGGCCTACGAGCAGTACTTC. The rearrangement links TRBV30 to TRBJ2-7, with 7 bases identical to TRBD1. Germline CDR1 GTSNPN, CDR2 SVGIG (reference sequence). V shed 3 bases and J 2 bases; nucleotides not matched to a gene: 7. The CDR3 loop spans 14 amino acids.

V gene TRBV30 combines with J gene TRBJ1-4; 8 bases agree with TRBD1. Per germline, CDR1 GTSNPN and CDR2 SVGIG (reference sequence). V gave up 3 bases and J gave up 5 bases; unmatched junction bases: 5. This CDR3 is 14 amino acids long. The CDR3 loop reads CAWRGQGANEKLFF. The CDR3 DNA is TGTGCCTGGAGGGGCCAGGGGGCCAATGAAAAACTGTTTTTT. Drawing the rest from reference TRBV30 and TRBJ1-4, the complete variable domain is SQTIHQWPATLVQPVGSPLSLECTVEGTSNPNLYWYRQAAGRGLQLLFYSVGIGQISSEVPQNLSASRPQDRQFILSSKKLLLSDSGFYLCAWRGQGANEKLFFGSGTQLSVL.

The rearrangement links TRBV29-1 to TRBJ1-6, with 8 bases lining up with TRBD1. Germline V lookup: CDR1 SQVTM, CDR2 ANQGSEA. The CDR3 has 15 amino acids. The V segment lost 4 bases and the J segment 7 bases; nucleotides outside the gene matches: 9. CDR3: CSVAEGTGGNSPLHF. The CDR3 DNA follows: TGCAGCGTTGCCGAGGGAACAGGGGGGAATTCACCCCTCCACTTT.

The rearrangement joins TRBV29-1 to TRBJ1-2, with TRBD1 identical over 10 bases. In germline, CDR1 is SQVTM, CDR2 ANQGSEA. The CDR3 contains 14 residues. The V gene end was trimmed by 6 bases and the J gene end by 4 bases; junction bases not matched to a gene: 8. The CDR3 reads CSVPAGTGVYGYTF. CDR3 DNA: TGCAGCGTCCCCGCCGGGACAGGGGTCTATGGCTACACCTTC.

The chain recombines TRBV5-6 with TRBJ2-7; either TRBD1 or TRBD2 may fit D (5 bases each). Germline V gene sequence: CDR1 SGHDT, CDR2 YYEEEE. The CDR3 has 14 amino acids. V was trimmed by 3 bases and J by 0 bases, leaving 10 bases between them. For the CDR3, the DNA is TGTGCCAGCAGCTCCGGGACGGACTCCTACGAGCAGTACTTC. Protein product: CASSSGTDSYEQYF.

The chain combines TRBV29-1 with TRBJ2-7; the D gene is possibly TRBD1 (5 bases). Germline V gene data show CDR1 as SQVTM and CDR2 as ANQGSEA. V gave up 7 bases and J gave up 0 bases, with 7 bases separating them. The CDR3 sequence is 11 residues long. The CDR3 sequence is CSADISYEQYF. The CDR3 DNA reads TGCAGCGCGGACATCTCCTACGAGCAGTACTTC.

The V call is TRBV2, the J call TRBJ2-5; a possible D gene is TRBD2 (5 bases). Germline CDR1 reads SNHLY; CDR2 reads FYNNEI. This CDR3 has 15 residues. Trimming took off 3 bases at V and 3 bases at J, with 14 bases between the two ends. DNA of the CDR3: TGTGCCAGCAGTGATTGGGGTTTCGGGGAAGAGACCCAGTACTTC. Translated, it gives CASSDWGFGEETQYF.

The J gene is TRBJ2-5, the V gene TRBV7-9; TRBD2 matches 9 bases. V lost 3 bases, J lost 0 bases, and 2 bases stayed unmatched. CDR3 length: 15 residues. Germline V gives CDR1 SEHNR, CDR2 FQNEAQ (reference sequence). CDR3 in DNA: TGTGCCAGCAGCTTGCTAGCGGGGAACCAAGAGACCCAGTACTTC. This sequence encodes CASSLLAGNQETQYF.

This clone was observed a few times. This chain joins TRBV14 and TRBJ2-2; the D is unclear. Per the germline V gene, CDR1 is SGHDN and CDR2 is FVKESK. There are 15 residues in the CDR3. V lost 1 base to trimming and J lost 3 bases, with 9 bases between them. Written as DNA, the CDR3 is TGTGCCAGCAGCCAAGGGTTCGCGCACACCGGGGAGCTGTTTTTT. Amino acids: CASSQGFAHTGELFF.

Only one count was recorded for this clone. The J gene is TRBJ2-5, the V gene TRBV7-6, with 12 bases matching TRBD2. The germline V gene has CDR1 SGHVS and CDR2 FNYEAQ. Losses at the gene ends were 2 bases for V and 2 bases for J; bases not matched to a gene: 6. This CDR3 is built from 17 residues. Here the CDR3 DNA reads TGTGCCAGCAGCTTAACGGGACTAGCGGGTGGGCAAGAGACCCAGTACTTC. Protein: CASSLTGLAGGQETQYF.

The chain employs TRBV30 and TRBJ2-5; D is undetermined. The CDR3 is 12 amino acids. V was trimmed by 5 bases and J by 2 bases, leaving 9 bases between them. CDR1 is GTSNPN and CDR2 is SVGIG in the germline V gene (reference sequence). The DNA for the CDR3 is TGTGCCTGGCGGCAGGTTCAAGAGACCCAGTACTTC. Translating it yields CAWRQVQETQYF.

The chain joins TRBV5-6 to TRBJ2-5; the match to TRBD1 covers 7 bases. This CDR3 contains 15 residues. With V trimmed by 4 bases and J by 5 bases, 11 bases remained unmatched. Germline loops: CDR1 SGHDT, CDR2 YYEEEE. CDR3 nucleotide sequence: TGTGCCAGCAGCCCCGGGGACAGCGTTTGGGAGACCCAGTACTTC. It yields the protein CASSPGDSVWETQYF.

V and J are TRBV2 and TRBJ2-1; tentative D call: TRBD2 (6 bases). The germline V gene has CDR1 SNHLY and CDR2 FYNNEI. The CDR3 spans 16 residues. Trimming cost V 7 bases and J 0 bases, with 16 bases left between them. CDR3 DNA sequence: TGTGCCAGCATGGGATCGGGGGACCGCTCCTACAATGAGCAGTTCTTC. Translation: CASMGSGDRSYNEQFF.

This clone was recorded a few times. The rearrangement uses TRBV19 and TRBJ2-7; no clear D. Trimming took 3 bases from V and 6 from J, leaving 15 bases between them. Germline CDR1 reads LNHDA; CDR2 reads SQIVND (reference sequence). The CDR3 spans 14 residues. CDR3 protein: CASSMGQVPGEQYF. In DNA form, the CDR3 reads TGTGCCAGTAGTATGGGTCAGGTCCCGGGCGAGCAGTACTTC.

This clone was observed a few times. The chain joins TRBV7-9 to TRBJ1-5; D uncertain. CDR3 length: 12 residues. Looked up from germline, CDR1 is SEHNR and CDR2 is FQNEAQ (reference sequence). The V and J ends lost 0 bases and 8 bases respectively, with 5 bases between them. CDR3 amino acids: CASSLAREPQHF. The CDR3 DNA follows: TGTGCCAGCAGCTTAGCGAGGGAGCCCCAGCATTTT.

This clone appeared a single time. V and J are TRBV29-1 and TRBJ1-4; 9 bases match TRBD1. Germline trimming cut 4 bases from V and 4 bases from J; bases unmatched to any gene: 7. Germline CDR1 is SQVTM and CDR2 is ANQGSEA. This CDR3 has 15 residues. CDR3 DNA: TGCAGCGTTGTGGACAGGGGAGGAAGTAATGAAAAACTGTTTTTT. Its translation: CSVVDRGGSNEKLFF.